Below are 19 T cell receptor beta chains sequenced from a single sample in a study of technical replicates of blood from a few donors (dated by TCRdb to about 2017). The method was the immunoSEQ multiplex PCR assay. TCRdb mirrors the immuneACCESS table, restricted to in-frame sequences. Some clones are absent from its copies; in checked studies, under half trace to an unresolved V gene, and the reason for the others is unknown. The sample contains fewer than 95,000 clones, 90% to 95% of them found a single time. Around 0.25% of the sample is taken by the ten largest. The sample taken for sequencing was T cells isolated from PBMCs. The origin of the receptors is a human donor in good health.

V and J are TRBV2 and TRBJ2-1; D not resolved. The V end was cut by 3 bases, the J end by 8 bases, with 17 bases between. The CDR3 consists of 15 residues. Per germline, CDR1 SNHLY and CDR2 FYNNEI. CDR3 sequence (DNA): TGTGCCAGCAGTGAGAGGCTAGTTTCTATCGATGAGCAGTTCTTC. This translates into CASSERLVSIDEQFF.

This chain joins TRBV4-2 and TRBJ1-4; 7 positions match TRBD1. The CDR3 loop spans 16 amino acids. The junction had 6 bases not matched to a gene; V was cut back by 1 base and J by 4 bases. Germline V CDR1 and CDR2: LGHNA, YNFKEQ. The CDR3 loop is CASSQGGNRGNEKLFF. CDR3 nucleotide sequence: TGTGCCAGCAGCCAAGGTGGGAACAGGGGTAATGAAAAACTGTTTTTT.

This chain links TRBV19 with TRBJ1-2; perhaps TRBD1 as D (5 bases). CDR3 length equals 13 residues. CDR1 and CDR2 (germline): LNHDA, SQIVND (reference sequence). V was clipped by 5 bases and J by 4 bases, with 11 bases between them. The CDR3: CASSETGVYGYTF. Here the CDR3 DNA reads TGTGCCAGTAGTGAAACAGGAGTCTATGGCTACACCTTC.

In DNA form, the CDR3 reads TGCGCCAGCAGTGCTAGCTTGGGGACCGGGGAGCTGTTTTTT. This gives the protein CASSASLGTGELFF. The chain joins TRBV10-1 to TRBJ2-2; the D gene is possibly TRBD2 (5 bases). Trimming removed 4 bases from V and 5 bases from J, with 11 bases in between. The CDR3 contains 14 residues. Germline assignment: CDR1 WNHNN and CDR2 SYGVQD (reference sequence).

This clone has more than one count but fewer than ten. The DNA of the CDR3 is TGTGCCAGCAGGGTCGGGACTGCAGACACTGAAGCTTTCTTT. As protein: CASRVGTADTEAFF. This chain connects TRBV6-5 to TRBJ1-1; D possibly corresponds to TRBD1 (5 bases). CDR1 is MNHEY and CDR2 is SVGAGI in the germline V gene. The CDR3 runs to 14 residues. V was clipped by 6 bases and J by 3 bases, with 14 bases between them.

V usage is TRBV30 and J usage is TRBJ2-2; a possible D gene is TRBD1 (6 bases). Germline V gives CDR1 GTSNPN, CDR2 SVGIG (reference sequence). With 0 bases removed from V and 8 bases from J, the gap between germline ends came to 16 bases. The CDR3 covers 15 residues. The CDR3: CAWSVFQGYTGELFF. CDR3 in DNA: TGTGCCTGGAGTGTATTTCAGGGGTATACAGGGGAGCTGTTTTTT.

This clone appeared a few times. This chain uses TRBV5-1 with TRBJ1-1, with D unclear. CDR3 length equals 14 residues. V lost 2 bases to trimming and J lost 0 bases, with 8 bases between them. Germline V gene sequence: CDR1 SGHRS, CDR2 YFSETQ. This chain's CDR3 is CASSFEHMNTEAFF. The CDR3 DNA is TGCGCCAGCAGCTTTGAACACATGAACACTGAAGCTTTCTTT.

The chain joins TRBV7-6 to TRBJ2-7, with TRBD1 as a possible D gene (6 bases). The CDR3 covers 16 residues. Germline V gene lookup returns CDR1 SGHVS and CDR2 FNYEAQ. V gave up 2 bases and J gave up 2 bases, with 16 bases separating them. CDR3 in DNA: TGTGCCAGCAGCTTATCTCCGAGGACAGATACCTACGAGCAGTACTTC. It is translated as CASSLSPRTDTYEQYF.

The chain joins TRBV7-3 to TRBJ2-7; TRBD1 agrees at 9 bases. Germline V CDR1 and CDR2: SGHTA, FQGTGA. CDR3 length: 15 amino acids. The junction had 7 bases not matched to a gene; V was cut back by 5 bases and J by 2 bases. CDR3 bases: TGTGCCAGCAGCCTTAGTGGGACAGGGACCTACGAGCAGTACTTC. Translation: CASSLSGTGTYEQYF.

This clone was recorded once. The chain couples TRBV5-4 to TRBJ2-3, with 8 bases identical to TRBD1. V trimming: 0 bases; J trimming: 2 bases; junction bases outside the gene matches: 2. This CDR3 is built from 15 residues. Germline V gene sequence: CDR1 SGHNT, CDR2 YYREEE (reference sequence). As DNA, the CDR3 is TGTGCCAGCAGCTTGGACAGGGGGACCACAGATACGCAGTATTTT. This translates into CASSLDRGTTDTQYF.

The chain joins TRBV6-5 to TRBJ1-2; D might be TRBD1 (5 bases). CDR1 is MNHEY and CDR2 is SVGAGI in the germline V gene. Trimming took off 0 bases at V and 6 bases at J, with 14 bases between the two ends. This CDR3 has 15 residues. In DNA, the CDR3 is TGTGCCAGCAGTTACTCGGGTCCACAGGCCCATGGCTACACCTTC. This codes for CASSYSGPQAHGYTF.

The V gene is TRBV18, the J gene TRBJ1-1, with unresolved D. CDR3 length: 12 residues. Trimming stripped 8 bases from V and 6 bases from J, with 13 bases between. Germline values: CDR1 KGHSH, CDR2 LQKENI. The chain's CDR3 is CASQAGSAEAFF. In nucleotides, the CDR3 is TGTGCCAGCCAAGCTGGGAGCGCTGAAGCTTTCTTT.

Note on this clone: The same CDR3 can be traced to other DNA sequences in this sample. The genes are TRBV5-1 and TRBJ2-7; D might be TRBD2 (5 bases). V was clipped by 0 bases and J by 4 bases, with 11 bases between them. Germline-derived CDR1 and CDR2 are SGHRS and YFSETQ. The CDR3 loop spans 14 amino acids. In nucleotides, the CDR3 is TGCGCCAGCAGCTTGGCTCCCGGGGAGTACGAGCAGTACTTC. This codes for CASSLAPGEYEQYF.

This clone showed up just a few times. The chain recombines TRBV19 with TRBJ2-1; D is unresolved. V lost 4 bases and J 6 bases, leaving 7 bases between the germline ends. This CDR3 spans 12 amino acids. Looked up from germline, CDR1 is LNHDA and CDR2 is SQIVND (reference sequence). Here the CDR3 DNA reads TGTGCCAGTAGTACCCAGTCCAATGAGCAGTTCTTC. Residues: CASSTQSNEQFF.

The rearrangement joins TRBV9 to TRBJ1-1; no firm D call. Deletions cut 4 bases from V and 2 bases from J, with 9 bases between. The CDR3 totals 13 residues. The germline V gene has CDR1 SGDLS and CDR2 YYNGEE. The CDR3 spells CASSPGFNTEAFF. For the CDR3, the DNA is TGTGCCAGCAGCCCCGGTTTCAACACTGAAGCTTTCTTT. Full variable domain (missing parts from reference TRBV9 and TRBJ1-1): DSGVTQTPKHLITATGQRVTLRCSPRSGDLSVYWYQQSLDQGLQFLIQYYNGEERAKGNILERFSAQQFPDLHSELNLSSLELGDSALYFCASSPGFNTEAFFGQGTRLTVV.

V usage is TRBV2 and J usage is TRBJ2-2, with no clear D. Germline V lookup: CDR1 SNHLY, CDR2 FYNNEI. The CDR3 covers 15 residues. The V end lost 5 bases, the J end lost 1 base, and 11 bases lay between the germline ends. The CDR3 DNA reads as TGTGCCAGCAGTAAAAACAGTATGAACACCGGGGAGCTGTTTTTT. Amino acid sequence: CASSKNSMNTGELFF.

This clone came up once. The chain is built from TRBV14 and TRBJ2-1; D possibly corresponds to TRBD2 (5 bases). Per germline, CDR1 SGHDN and CDR2 FVKESK. V was trimmed by 0 bases and J by 8 bases, leaving 14 bases between them. CDR3 length: 15 amino acids. The CDR3 region is CASSQEMGDVYEQFF. Written as DNA, the CDR3 is TGTGCCAGCAGCCAAGAAATGGGAGACGTCTATGAGCAGTTCTTC.

V is TRBV27 and J is TRBJ2-2; TRBD2 might be the D (5 bases). The length of the CDR3 is 11 residues. Germline CDR1 MNHEY, CDR2 SMNVEV (reference sequence). Trimming removed 10 bases at V and 6 bases at J, with 9 bases between. CDR3: CATRGAGELFF. The DNA for the CDR3 is TGTGCCACCCGGGGTGCCGGGGAGCTGTTTTTT.

The genes are TRBV29-1 and TRBJ1-2, with a possible D match to TRBD1 (6 bases). CDR3 length: 14 residues. V dropped 5 bases and J dropped 4 bases, with 17 bases sitting between them. Germline V lookup: CDR1 SQVTM, CDR2 ANQGSEA. DNA for the CDR3: TGCAGCGTTCCGCCGGGACACGGAATCTATGGCTACACCTTC. Its protein product is CSVPPGHGIYGYTF.